The clone carrying this T cell receptor (beta chain) appeared once. What it binds is not known. Graves' hyperthyroidism without ophthalmopathy progression within 18 months was termed stable. Subjects aged 18 to 65 presented with newly diagnosed hyperthyroidism of less than 2 months' duration. The data are from a study of T cells in Graves' hyperthyroidism and ophthalmopathy. From germline, CDR1 is SGHTA and CDR2 FQGNSA. This CDR3 is 15 amino acids long. V lost 0 bases to trimming and J lost 6 bases, with 14 bases between them. Template material for amplifying TCR beta CDR3 regions consisted of RNA transcripts. HTBI primers were used for first-round RT-PCR of the TCR CDR3. TCRdb used MiXCR to reprocess the multiplex PCR reads, holding one entry per CDR3 protein. The data hold about 49,000 distinct CDR3 sequences, with 45% to 65% observed a single time. Study outcomes and limitations: Separation of ophthalmopathy from stable hyperthyroidism was achieved by a 13 V-J model. Clonotypes that were expanded in thyroid above 0.001 mostly appeared in blood too.

The chain combines TRBV7-2 with TRBJ1-2, with D unclear. The receptor comes from a man younger than 35 with Graves' hyperthyroidism. Source material: peripheral blood or thyroid tissue (not recorded which). The CDR3 sequence: CASSLAGSSYNGYTF. The CDR3 DNA sequence: TGTGCCAGCAGCTTAGCAGGGAGCTCCTATAATGGCTACACCTTC.